The rows below give T cell receptor beta chains drawn from one sample of a study of cytomegalovirus exposure and HLA in healthy donors. Sequencing was performed with immunoSEQ multiplex PCR; in TCRdb, only in-frame clones are kept and a portion is missing. In all, the sample yields about 160,000 clones. Input material: PBMCs. The receptors derive from a woman in her 50s in good health and CMV-seronegative. Each CDR3 is given with its conserved first and last residue. The D gene is left open where the match is weak.

cdr3_nt cdr3_aa v_call d_call j_call
TGTGCCAGCAGTGAACCGACGACAGGGGCTATCTACGAGCAGTACTTC CASSEPTTGAIYEQYF TRBV2 TRBD1 TRBJ2-7
TGTGCCAGCAGAGGACAGGGGTCGGGCACTGAAGCTTTCTTT CASRGQGSGTEAFF TRBV6-5 TRBD1 TRBJ1-1
TGTGCCAGCAGGATAACAGGGGCGGCGAACACCGGGGAGCTGTTTTTT CASRITGAANTGELFF TRBV27 TRBD1 TRBJ2-2
TGCGCCAGCAGCCGATATCAGGAACCAGACTATGGCTACACCTTC CASSRYQEPDYGYTF TRBV4-1 . TRBJ1-2
TGTGCCAGCAGTTCGGGGACAGGGGAAGAGACCCAGTACTTC CASSSGTGEETQYF TRBV27 TRBD1 TRBJ2-5
TGCGCCAGCAGCCCGGGGACAGGGTCAGAGACCCAGTACTTC CASSPGTGSETQYF TRBV5-1 TRBD1 TRBJ2-5
TGTGCCAGCAGCTTGGCCAGCGTAATAGGCTACGAGCAGTACTTC CASSLASVIGYEQYF TRBV5-8 . TRBJ2-7
TGTGCCAGCTCGTTCCTCGCAGTTGGCTCCTACGAGCAGTACTTC CASSFLAVGSYEQYF TRBV5-5 . TRBJ2-7
TGCGCCAGCAGCCAAGCGGGTACTAATGAAAAACTGTTTTTT CASSQAGTNEKLFF TRBV4-1 . TRBJ1-4
TGTGCCAGCAGCCTCCATCTAGGCGTCGGGGAGCTGTTTTTT CASSLHLGVGELFF TRBV7-8 . TRBJ2-2
TGCGCCAGCAGCTTGGCCCTACAGGCATACGAGCAGTACTTC CASSLALQAYEQYF TRBV5-1 . TRBJ2-7
TGTGCCAGCAGCCGGGCCAGACAGCCCCCCACTGAAGCTTTCTTT CASSRARQPPTEAFF TRBV14 . TRBJ1-1
TGTGCCAGCAGCTTAGCCCGTCCTACGCACACAGATACGCAGTATTTT CASSLARPTHTDTQYF TRBV7-9 . TRBJ2-3
TGTGCCAGCAGTTTATTTCGGTCAGGGGCTGGAGTAGAAGCTTTCTTT CASSLFRSGAGVEAFF TRBV28 . TRBJ1-1
TGTGCCAGCAGCCCGGCGAGCGGGAGTTTAGGGACCCAGTACTTC CASSPASGSLGTQYF TRBV7-3 TRBD2 TRBJ2-5
TGTGCCAGCAGCGTAAAGGCAGGTTGGGGAAACACCATATATTTT CASSVKAGWGNTIYF TRBV9 . TRBJ1-3
TGTGCCAGCAGCCAAGACAGGGCCTACGAGCAGTACTTC CASSQDRAYEQYF TRBV4-2 . TRBJ2-7
TGTGCCAGCAGCTGGGGACAGTCCAATCAGCCCCAGCATTTT CASSWGQSNQPQHF TRBV7-2 TRBD1 TRBJ1-5
TGTGCCAGCAGCCTAACTAGTGGGGGGGGCCAGGAGACCCAGTACTTC CASSLTSGGGQETQYF TRBV4-2 . TRBJ2-5
TGTGCCAGCAGGGATCTGGAGGTGGTCGGTGAGACCCAGTACTTC CASRDLEVVGETQYF TRBV2 . TRBJ2-5
TGCGCCAGCAGCCTGGACTACCAAGAGACCCAGTACTTC CASSLDYQETQYF TRBV5-1 . TRBJ2-5
TGTGCCAGTAGTACACAGGGGGCCTCAATCTACGAGCAGTACTTC CASSTQGASIYEQYF TRBV19 TRBD1 TRBJ2-7
TGTGCCAGCAGGAAACTAGCCCCCGAGACCCAGTACTTC CASRKLAPETQYF TRBV28 . TRBJ2-5
TGTGCCAGCAGCTTGCCGGGACACGTAATTGCTTTCTTT CASSLPGHVIAFF TRBV7-9 . TRBJ1-1
TGTGCCAGCGGGGACAGGCAGGAACCCCAGCATTTT CASGDRQEPQHF TRBV27 TRBD1 TRBJ1-5
TGCGCCAGCAGCCTGGATGCGGTGGCCCTTAATGAAAAACTGTTTTTT CASSLDAVALNEKLFF TRBV5-1 . TRBJ1-4
TGTGCCACCAGTAGAGGGGCAGGGGATCAAGAGACCCAGTACTTC CATSRGAGDQETQYF TRBV15 . TRBJ2-5
TGTGCCAGCTCACCGATTTGGGACAGAGATAACACCGGGGAGCTGTTTTTT CASSPIWDRDNTGELFF TRBV18 TRBD1 TRBJ2-2
TGTGCCAGCCTCGGGCGGGAGGGAAAAGGAGCCTACAATGAGCAGTTCTTC CASLGREGKGAYNEQFF TRBV28 TRBD2 TRBJ2-1
TGTGCCAGCAGCGTAGAAGGGGGTTACTCCTACGAGCAGTACTTC CASSVEGGYSYEQYF TRBV9 . TRBJ2-7
TGCAGTGCGCCTAGCGGGTGGGAGCAGTACTTC CSAPSGWEQYF TRBV20-1 TRBD2 TRBJ2-5
TGTGCCAGCTCGACCGGGACAGACTATGGCTACACCTTC CASSTGTDYGYTF TRBV7-9 TRBD1 TRBJ1-2
TGTGCCAGCAGCGTAGCGCCAGGGGGCTACACTGGAGATACGCAGTATTTT CASSVAPGGYTGDTQYF TRBV9 TRBD1 TRBJ2-3
TGTGCCAGCAGCTTTCGGACTAGCGGGAGCTCCTACAATGAGCAGTTCTTC CASSFRTSGSSYNEQFF TRBV7-9 TRBD2 TRBJ2-1
TGTGCCAGCACCTCGAGGGCCCGAGAGTATGGCTACACCTTC CASTSRAREYGYTF TRBV6-5 . TRBJ1-2
TGTGCCAGCAGCTTGAAGACAGGTTCCTACGAGCAGTACTTC CASSLKTGSYEQYF TRBV5-4 . TRBJ2-7
TGTGCCAGCAGCGTAGCGGGACAAAAGCCCACGGGCTACACCTTC CASSVAGQKPTGYTF TRBV9 . TRBJ1-2
TGTGCCAGCAGTGAACTAGCCATCCCCAATGAGCAGTTCTTC CASSELAIPNEQFF TRBV2 . TRBJ2-1
TGCGCCAGCAGCCAGAGACAGGGGGCCACAGATACGCAGTATTTT CASSQRQGATDTQYF TRBV4-1 TRBD1 TRBJ2-3
TGTGCCAGCTCCCCCGGGACACAGACCTACGAGCAGTACTTC CASSPGTQTYEQYF TRBV18 . TRBJ2-7
TGTGCCAGCAGCTTAGAGGGGACTAGCGGGATCGCTAGCACAGATACGCAGTATTTT CASSLEGTSGIASTDTQYF TRBV7-2 TRBD2 TRBJ2-3
TGTGCCATCAGTGAGTCGGCTCGGCAGTACTTC CAISESARQYF TRBV10-3 . TRBJ2-7
TGTGCCAGTAGGTCCGGTTTGGAGGGGACCCAGTACTTC CASRSGLEGTQYF TRBV19 . TRBJ2-5
TGTGCCAGCAGCGCCCAGGGAAGCGAGCAGTACTTC CASSAQGSEQYF TRBV11-3 . TRBJ2-7
TGTGCCAGCAGTCCTCCCCCCGGGAGGACTCCAAGCGAGCAGTACTTC CASSPPPGRTPSEQYF TRBV27 TRBD2 TRBJ2-7
TGTGCCAGCAGCCCGTGGTCAGGGGACACTGAAGCTTTCTTT CASSPWSGDTEAFF TRBV7-9 . TRBJ1-1
TGTGCCAGCAGCTGGGGCGCATCACCGGCAGATACGCAGTATTTT CASSWGASPADTQYF TRBV6-5 . TRBJ2-3
TGTGCCAGCAGCCAACGGCTAGGTGCAACTAATGAAAAACTGTTTTTT CASSQRLGATNEKLFF TRBV9 . TRBJ1-4
TGTGCCAGCAGCCCTACGAGGGTATCCTACGAGCAGTACTTC CASSPTRVSYEQYF TRBV13 . TRBJ2-7
TGTGCCAGCAGCCCAAGGGGACAGTTGGGTTCACCCCTCCACTTT CASSPRGQLGSPLHF TRBV7-8 TRBD1 TRBJ1-6
TGTGCCAGCAGCCAAGTCTCGACTAGCGGGAGACCAGAGACCCAGTACTTC CASSQVSTSGRPETQYF TRBV4-2 TRBD2 TRBJ2-5
TGTGCCAGTAGTATAGGGAAGTGGACAGGAAACTACGAGCAGTACTTC CASSIGKWTGNYEQYF TRBV19 TRBD1 TRBJ2-7
TGTGCCAGCACAGGACACAGAGACTCCTACGAGCAGTACTTC CASTGHRDSYEQYF TRBV6-5 . TRBJ2-7